This T cell receptor (beta chain) was recorded in a study of blood T cell repertoires in COVID-19. Study background: The origin of the acute and convalescent COVID-19 samples was the United States, Italy and Spain. PBMCs, B-cell-depleted T cells, or T cells provided the cDNA or gDNA that made up the material.

This clone was observed a handful of times. As processed by the authors: Nucleated cell number was recorded as an estimate derived from reference gene primer amplification. The repertoire was sequenced with immunoSEQ multiplex PCR; TCRdb's copy has only in-frame clones and lacks some. V and J calls and clone size come straight from that table; D and trimming were deduced from the DNA. The sample holds approximately 99,000 clones, about four fifths seen once. The CDR3 length is 14 residues. Germline loops: CDR1 MNHEY, CDR2 SVGAGI. Trimming took off 5 bases at V and 8 bases at J, with 18 bases between the two ends.

The chain recombines TRBV6-5 with TRBJ1-2, with D possibly being TRBD1 (6 bases). What was sequenced was peripheral blood. The sequence was obtained from a woman aged 70-85 years with acute or convalescent COVID-19. This chain's CDR3 is CASSLERDTSGYTF. The CDR3, as DNA: TGTGCCAGCAGTCTTGAAAGGGACACATCAGGCTACACCTTC.